This is a list of T cell receptor beta chains from one sample in a study of cytomegalovirus exposure and HLA in healthy donors. This table comes from immunoSEQ multiplex PCR, and its TCRdb copy is limited to in-frame clones, with some not included. The sample records roughly 200,000 clones, about 69% being singletons. Sequencing was performed on PBMCs. These TCRs come from a male donor in good health and CMV-seronegative. CDR3s include the opening cysteine and the closing phenylalanine or tryptophan. The order of the fields is V gene, D gene, clone size, J gene, CDR3 DNA, CDR3 protein. D genes are given only for firm matches. Only part of the rows carry a size: once, few, many, or a class if the clone is expanded.

V gene: TRBV12-5
D gene: TRBD2
clone size: -
J gene: TRBJ2-5
CDR3 DNA: TGTGCTAGTGGTTTGGGACTAGCGGAGACCCAGTACTTC
CDR3 protein: CASGLGLAETQYF

V gene: TRBV28
D gene: -
clone size: once
J gene: TRBJ1-2
CDR3 DNA: TGTGCCAGCAGCCTAACCTGGGCAGATAACTATGGCTACACCTTC
CDR3 protein: CASSLTWADNYGYTF

V gene: TRBV7-2
D gene: TRBD2
clone size: -
J gene: TRBJ2-7
CDR3 DNA: TGTGCCAGCAGCTATAGCGGGAAGTTCCCCGAGCAGTACTTC
CDR3 protein: CASSYSGKFPEQYF

V gene: TRBV19
D gene: -
clone size: -
J gene: TRBJ1-5
CDR3 DNA: TGTGCCAGTACCGTCTACGGTCGTGGCAATCAGCCCCAGCATTTT
CDR3 protein: CASTVYGRGNQPQHF

V gene: TRBV4-1
D gene: -
clone size: many
J gene: TRBJ2-1
CDR3 DNA: TGCGCCAGCAGCGACATAGTAGGGGCTACAAATGAGCAGTTCTTC
CDR3 protein: CASSDIVGATNEQFF

V gene: TRBV5-1
D gene: -
clone size: -
J gene: TRBJ1-3
CDR3 DNA: TGCGCCAGCAGCTTGGCCGGGGATACTGGAAACACCATATATTTT
CDR3 protein: CASSLAGDTGNTIYF

V gene: TRBV28
D gene: TRBD1
clone size: -
J gene: TRBJ2-1
CDR3 DNA: TGTGCCAGCAGTCCGCCGGGACAGGGGGCGTATAGTGAGCAGTTCTTC
CDR3 protein: CASSPPGQGAYSEQFF

V gene: TRBV28
D gene: TRBD2
clone size: once
J gene: TRBJ2-1
CDR3 DNA: TGTGCCAGCATTCTAGCGGGAGAGAATGAGCAGTTCTTC
CDR3 protein: CASILAGENEQFF

V gene: TRBV27
D gene: -
clone size: few
J gene: TRBJ1-1
CDR3 DNA: TGTGCCAGCAGTTTACAGGGGAACACTGAAGCTTTCTTT
CDR3 protein: CASSLQGNTEAFF

V gene: TRBV7-9
D gene: -
clone size: -
J gene: TRBJ2-5
CDR3 DNA: TGTGCCAGCAGCTTTATGGAGACCCAGTACTTC
CDR3 protein: CASSFMETQYF

V gene: TRBV7-9
D gene: -
clone size: -
J gene: TRBJ2-7
CDR3 DNA: TGTGCCAGCAGCTTGAAGGGGAAGAGCTCCTACGAGCAGTACTTC
CDR3 protein: CASSLKGKSSYEQYF

V gene: TRBV18
D gene: -
clone size: -
J gene: TRBJ1-2
CDR3 DNA: TGTGCCAGCTCAGACGTGGGGGGATTTGGCTACACCTTC
CDR3 protein: CASSDVGGFGYTF

V gene: TRBV10-3
D gene: -
clone size: few
J gene: TRBJ1-5
CDR3 DNA: TGTGCCATCAAGGGGGATGATCAGCCCCAGCATTTT
CDR3 protein: CAIKGDDQPQHF

V gene: TRBV28
D gene: -
clone size: -
J gene: TRBJ2-1
CDR3 DNA: TGTGCCAGCAGTTTTCTCGTCGCGGGACTGGACAATGAGCAGTTCTTC
CDR3 protein: CASSFLVAGLDNEQFF

V gene: TRBV14
D gene: -
clone size: few
J gene: TRBJ1-1
CDR3 DNA: TGTGCCAGCAGCCACGTAGGCGGTGGCACTGAAGCTTTCTTT
CDR3 protein: CASSHVGGGTEAFF

V gene: TRBV5-1
D gene: -
clone size: -
J gene: TRBJ1-2
CDR3 DNA: TGCGCCAGCAGCTTGGTGTCGGCTAACTATGGCTACACCTTC
CDR3 protein: CASSLVSANYGYTF

V gene: TRBV7-8
D gene: TRBD2
clone size: -
J gene: TRBJ2-1
CDR3 DNA: TGTGCCAGCAGCCTCCCGGGAGGGGACAATGAGCAGTTCTTC
CDR3 protein: CASSLPGGDNEQFF

V gene: TRBV11-2
D gene: TRBD1
clone size: -
J gene: TRBJ2-2
CDR3 DNA: TGTGCCAGCAGCTTAGGAACAGGGGTTTACACCGGGGAGCTGTTTTTT
CDR3 protein: CASSLGTGVYTGELFF

V gene: TRBV30
D gene: -
clone size: few
J gene: TRBJ2-3
CDR3 DNA: TGTGCCTGGACATGGGCGGGTGGGGGGGGGCCCTTAGATACGCAGTATTTT
CDR3 protein: CAWTWAGGGGPLDTQYF

V gene: TRBV6-5
D gene: TRBD2
clone size: few
J gene: TRBJ2-7
CDR3 DNA: TGTGCCAGCAGCCTACTAGCGGGAAACACCTACGAGCAGTACTTC
CDR3 protein: CASSLLAGNTYEQYF

V gene: TRBV19
D gene: TRBD2
clone size: -
J gene: TRBJ2-4
CDR3 DNA: TGTGCCAGTAGTATCATCTCAAGCGGGAGCTCCAAAAACATTCAGTACTTC
CDR3 protein: CASSIISSGSSKNIQYF

V gene: TRBV9
D gene: -
clone size: -
J gene: TRBJ2-3
CDR3 DNA: TGTGCCAGCAGCGTAGACCAGCGACCCGCAGATACGCAGTATTTT
CDR3 protein: CASSVDQRPADTQYF

V gene: TRBV11-1
D gene: TRBD2
clone size: few
J gene: TRBJ2-7
CDR3 DNA: TGTGCCAGCAGCCCGCCGGGGACTAGCGGGAACTTGAAGTACTTC
CDR3 protein: CASSPPGTSGNLKYF

V gene: TRBV5-6
D gene: TRBD2
clone size: -
J gene: TRBJ2-3
CDR3 DNA: TGTGCCAGCGCCCGCGGACTAGCGGGGAATCAGGGGGATACGCAGTATTTT
CDR3 protein: CASARGLAGNQGDTQYF

V gene: TRBV7-2
D gene: -
clone size: once
J gene: TRBJ2-7
CDR3 DNA: TGTGCCAGCAGCTTAGGGCAGGGGACGAACGAGCAGTACTTC
CDR3 protein: CASSLGQGTNEQYF

V gene: TRBV29-1
D gene: -
clone size: -
J gene: TRBJ1-1
CDR3 DNA: TGCAGCGTTGTATTAGTTCTCGGGAACACTGAAGCTTTCTTT
CDR3 protein: CSVVLVLGNTEAFF

V gene: TRBV6-5
D gene: -
clone size: -
J gene: TRBJ1-1
CDR3 DNA: TGTGCCAGCAGTGCCGGGAGGGCCACTGAAGCTTTCTTT
CDR3 protein: CASSAGRATEAFF

V gene: TRBV6-6
D gene: TRBD1
clone size: -
J gene: TRBJ2-1
CDR3 DNA: TGTGCCAGCAGTTACTCAACATACGCAGGGGGACGTGAGCAGTTCTTC
CDR3 protein: CASSYSTYAGGREQFF

V gene: TRBV6-5
D gene: -
clone size: -
J gene: TRBJ2-7
CDR3 DNA: TGTGCCAGCCTCCGCTTTATTGGCGGATCCTACGAGCAGTACTTC
CDR3 protein: CASLRFIGGSYEQYF

V gene: TRBV6-1
D gene: TRBD1
clone size: -
J gene: TRBJ1-5
CDR3 DNA: TGTGCCAGCAGTCCCGGGACAGGGGTTCAGCCCCAGCATTTT
CDR3 protein: CASSPGTGVQPQHF

V gene: TRBV27
D gene: TRBD1
clone size: -
J gene: TRBJ1-2
CDR3 DNA: TGTGCCAGCAGTCTATCGGGGACAGGGGGCGCCCATGGCTACACCTTC
CDR3 protein: CASSLSGTGGAHGYTF

V gene: TRBV7-9
D gene: -
clone size: -
J gene: TRBJ1-3
CDR3 DNA: TGTGCCAGCAGCTTACGGGTCTCCCCAACTGGAAACACCATATATTTT
CDR3 protein: CASSLRVSPTGNTIYF

V gene: TRBV28
D gene: -
clone size: -
J gene: TRBJ2-7
CDR3 DNA: TGTGCCAGCAGTAGGCGGCCCTACGAGCAGTACTTC
CDR3 protein: CASSRRPYEQYF

V gene: TRBV7-9
D gene: TRBD2
clone size: few
J gene: TRBJ2-3
CDR3 DNA: TGTGCCAGCAGCTTCGATAGCGGGAGGGCGCAGTATTTT
CDR3 protein: CASSFDSGRAQYF

V gene: TRBV7-3
D gene: TRBD1
clone size: -
J gene: TRBJ1-1
CDR3 DNA: TGTTCCAGCAGCGACCAGGGGGCAGTAGCTTTCTTT
CDR3 protein: CSSSDQGAVAFF

V gene: TRBV5-1
D gene: TRBD1
clone size: -
J gene: TRBJ2-1
CDR3 DNA: TGCGCCAGCAGCGTGGCCGGGACAGGGATCTACAATGAGCAGTTCTTC
CDR3 protein: CASSVAGTGIYNEQFF

V gene: TRBV5-1
D gene: TRBD2
clone size: -
J gene: TRBJ2-1
CDR3 DNA: TGCGCCAGCAGCTCGGCCTTAGCGGGGATAACCTGCAATGAGCAGTTCTTC
CDR3 protein: CASSSALAGITCNEQFF